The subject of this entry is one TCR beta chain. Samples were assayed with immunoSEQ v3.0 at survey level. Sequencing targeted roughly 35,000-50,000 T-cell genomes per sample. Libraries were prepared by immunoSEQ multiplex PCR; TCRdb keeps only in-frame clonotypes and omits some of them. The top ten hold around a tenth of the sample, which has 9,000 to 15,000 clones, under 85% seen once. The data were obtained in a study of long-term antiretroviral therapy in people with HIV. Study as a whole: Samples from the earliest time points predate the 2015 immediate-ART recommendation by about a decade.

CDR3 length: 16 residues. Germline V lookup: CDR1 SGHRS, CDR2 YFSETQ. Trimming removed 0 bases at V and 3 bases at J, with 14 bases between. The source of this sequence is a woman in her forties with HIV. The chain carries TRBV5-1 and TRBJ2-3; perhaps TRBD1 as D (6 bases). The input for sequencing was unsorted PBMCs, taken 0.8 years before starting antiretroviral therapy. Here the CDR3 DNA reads TGCGCCAGCAGCTTGGAAGTGCAGGGGCCGACAGATACGCAGTATTTT. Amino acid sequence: CASSLEVQGPTDTQYF.